These 24 T cell receptor beta chains were all obtained from the same sample, sequenced in a study of monozygotic twins with inflammatory bowel disease. TCRdb reanalyzed the 5' RACE reads and collapses them to one entry per CDR3 protein, without DNA. The sample features 150,000 or so distinct CDR3 sequences, with less than 7.5% in its top ten. Sequencing was carried out using blood. The receptors shown here come from a human donor with ulcerative colitis or Crohn's disease, or a healthy co-twin of an affected twin (not recorded which).

V and J are TRBV7-2 and TRBJ1-6; TCRdb returns TRBD1, unconfirmable since there is no DNA. CDR3 size: 17 residues. In germline, CDR1 is SGHTA, CDR2 FQGNSA. CDR3: CASSLPRGAGKNSPLHF.

This chain links TRBV5-1 with TRBJ2-7. The CDR3 is 15 amino acids. The germline V gene encodes CDR1 SGHRS and CDR2 YFSETQ. This chain's CDR3 is CASSVETSSSYEQYF. The variable domain in full, completed from reference TRBV5-1 and TRBJ2-7, reads KAGVTQTPRYLIKTRGQQVTLSCSPISGHRSVSWYQQTPGQGLQFLFEYFSETQRNKGNFPGRFSGRQFSNSRSEMNVSTLELGDSALYLCASSVETSSSYEQYFGPGTRLTVT.

The chain carries TRBV5-1 and TRBJ2-1; the TRBD2 assignment by TCRdb is unverifiable without DNA. The CDR3 runs to 13 residues. The V gene's germline CDR1 is SGHRS and CDR2 YFSETQ. The CDR3 region is CASSVSSQSEQFF.

V and J are TRBV5-6 and TRBJ2-2. Germline CDR1 is SGHDT and CDR2 is YYEEEE. The CDR3 consists of 14 residues. The CDR3 sequence is CASSFLGNTGELFF.

The rearrangement joins TRBV14 to TRBJ2-3; the TCRdb call, TRBD1, lacks DNA for checking. Germline V gene data show CDR1 as SGHDN and CDR2 as FVKESK. CDR3 length: 16 residues. The CDR3 here is CASSRTTGGRGWTQYF.

The V gene is TRBV10-3, the J gene TRBJ1-5. The CDR3 is made up of 11 amino acids. Germline CDR1 is ENHRY and CDR2 is SYGVKD. The CDR3 is CAISGDQPQHF.

The CDR3 loop is CASSQDRGSEQFF. The chain combines TRBV14 with TRBJ2-1; TCRdb lists TRBD1, though no DNA is available to test this call. Germline V gives CDR1 SGHDN, CDR2 FVKESK. The CDR3 runs to 13 residues.

The chain combines TRBV27 with TRBJ1-6. This CDR3 region has 15 residues. Germline CDR1 reads MNHEY; CDR2 reads SMNVEV (reference sequence). This CDR3 is CASSPKEGFRSPLHF.

The CDR3 protein is CSVDLAGEGETQYF. The chain employs TRBV29-1 and TRBJ2-5; checking the TCRdb D call of TRBD2 is not possible without DNA. The length of the CDR3 is 14 residues. CDR1 and CDR2 from the germline V gene are SQVTM and ANQGSEA.

The genes are TRBV20-1 and TRBJ2-3; TCRdb's D call of TRBD2 is untestable without DNA. Germline V gene lookup returns CDR1 DFQATT and CDR2 SNEGSKA (reference sequence). CDR3 length: 17 residues. CDR3: CSARDSGLAGTINTQYF.

V gene TRBV5-1 combines with J gene TRBJ2-1; absent DNA, TCRdb's TRBD2 call cannot be checked. This CDR3 comprises 17 residues. The germline gives CDR1 SGHRS, CDR2 YFSETQ. The CDR3 sequence: CASSLAPSGSTYNEQFF.

The CDR3 here is CASSQVPGTTYEQYF. The J gene is TRBJ2-7, the V gene TRBV3-1. The CDR3 spans 15 residues. CDR1 is LGHDT, CDR2 YNNKEL, per germline (reference sequence).

The chain links TRBV13 to TRBJ1-3; the D call from TCRdb, TRBD1, cannot be confirmed without DNA. This CDR3 has 22 amino acids. The germline CDR1 and CDR2 sequences are PRHDT and FYEKMQ (reference sequence). The CDR3: CASSYYWEPMVRGSSSGNTIYF.

V gene TRBV5-4 combines with J gene TRBJ2-3; TCRdb outputs TRBD2, but without DNA this stays unchecked. CDR1 and CDR2 (germline): SGHNT, YYREEE (reference sequence). CDR3 size: 15 residues. This CDR3 is CASSLPRASADTQYF.

This rearrangement joins TRBV14 to TRBJ2-3. There are 15 residues in the CDR3. The V gene's germline CDR1 is SGHDN and CDR2 FVKESK. CDR3: CASSQESSVGDTQYF.

V gene TRBV20-1 combines with J gene TRBJ1-5. Germline V CDR1 and CDR2: DFQATT, SNEGSKA (reference sequence). The CDR3 covers 16 residues. This chain's CDR3 is CSASRSPGGTNQPQHF.

The CDR3 reads CASSFGQGASYNSPLHF. V and J are TRBV28 and TRBJ1-6; the TCRdb call, TRBD1, lacks DNA for checking. Germline V gives CDR1 MDHEN, CDR2 SYDVKM. This CDR3 region has 17 residues.

The rearrangement links TRBV5-4 to TRBJ2-3. Germline V gene data show CDR1 as SGHNT and CDR2 as YYREEE (reference sequence). The CDR3 totals 14 residues. The CDR3 protein is CASSFETSTDTQYF.

V and J are TRBV7-6 and TRBJ1-5; lacking DNA, the TRBD1 call made by TCRdb goes unchecked. Germline-derived CDR1 and CDR2 are SGHVS and FNYEAQ. This CDR3 has 15 residues. The CDR3 sequence is CASSPGLREDQPQHF.

The chain couples TRBV6-2 or TRBV6-3 to TRBJ2-1; absent DNA, TCRdb's TRBD2 call cannot be checked. The CDR3 runs 15 residues. The V gene's germline CDR1 is MNHEY and CDR2 SVGEGT. CDR3 in amino acids: CASSCCGGAYNEQFF.

This chain joins TRBV7-8 and TRBJ1-1; TCRdb picks TRBD1, but there is no DNA to check that call. Germline CDR1 reads SGHVS; CDR2 reads FQNEAQ. This CDR3 spans 14 amino acids. CDR3 loop: CASAPGHRVPEFIF.

J is TRBJ2-3 and V is TRBV24-1; as DNA is missing, the TRBD1 call by TCRdb cannot be tested. CDR3 length: 16 amino acids. The V gene's germline CDR1 is KGHDR and CDR2 SFDVKD. The CDR3 protein is CATSDSSGPRTDTQYF.

The chain employs TRBV4-3 and TRBJ2-1; TCRdb reports TRBD1, a call that lacks DNA to check it against. Germline V lookup: CDR1 LGHNA, CDR2 YSLEER. The CDR3 is 18 residues long. CDR3 loop: CASSQDLPDRRRYNEQFF.

This chain links TRBV7-2 with TRBJ1-2; TCRdb gives TRBD1 as the D gene, but with no DNA this cannot be confirmed. The germline gives CDR1 SGHTA, CDR2 FQGNSA. The CDR3 has 15 residues. The CDR3 sequence: CASSSGQRLNYGYTF.